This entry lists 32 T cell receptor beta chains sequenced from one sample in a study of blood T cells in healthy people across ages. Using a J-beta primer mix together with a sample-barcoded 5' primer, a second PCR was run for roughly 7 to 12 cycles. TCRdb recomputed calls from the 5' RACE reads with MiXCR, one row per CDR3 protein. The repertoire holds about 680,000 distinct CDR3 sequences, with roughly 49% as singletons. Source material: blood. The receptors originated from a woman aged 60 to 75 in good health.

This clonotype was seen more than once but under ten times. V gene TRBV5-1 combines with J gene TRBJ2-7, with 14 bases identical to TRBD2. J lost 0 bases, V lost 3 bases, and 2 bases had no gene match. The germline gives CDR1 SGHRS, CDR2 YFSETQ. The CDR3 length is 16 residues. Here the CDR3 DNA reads TGCGCCAGCAGCTGGGGACTAGCGGGAGTCTCCTACGAGCAGTACTTC. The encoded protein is CASSWGLAGVSYEQYF. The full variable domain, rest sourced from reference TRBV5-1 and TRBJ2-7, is KAGVTQTPRYLIKTRGQQVTLSCSPISGHRSVSWYQQTPGQGLQFLFEYFSETQRNKGNFPGRFSGRQFSNSRSEMNVSTLELGDSALYLCASSWGLAGVSYEQYFGPGTRLTVT.

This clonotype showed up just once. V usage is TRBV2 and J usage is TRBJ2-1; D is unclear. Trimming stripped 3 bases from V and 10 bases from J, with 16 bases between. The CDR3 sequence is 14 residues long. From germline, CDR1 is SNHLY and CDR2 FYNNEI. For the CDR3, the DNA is TGTGCCAGCAGTGATGGGTTTCAGGCGGTAGAGCAGTTCTTC. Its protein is CASSDGFQAVEQFF.

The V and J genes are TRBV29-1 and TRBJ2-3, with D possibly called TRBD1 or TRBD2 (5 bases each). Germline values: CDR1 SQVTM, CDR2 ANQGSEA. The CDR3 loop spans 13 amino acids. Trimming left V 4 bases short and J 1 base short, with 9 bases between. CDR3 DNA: TGCAGCGTTGCGATGGGACGCACAGATACGCAGTATTTT. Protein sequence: CSVAMGRTDTQYF.

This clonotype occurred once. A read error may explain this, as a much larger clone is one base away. The CDR3 protein is CSVGARTSGDPNEQYF. The CDR3 DNA sequence: TGCAGCGTTGGAGCCCGGACTAGCGGGGACCCCAATGAGCAGTACTTC. The J gene is TRBJ2-7, the V gene TRBV29-1; 12 bases map to TRBD2. The CDR3 covers 16 residues. Germline CDR1 and CDR2: SQVTM and ANQGSEA. J was trimmed by 7 bases and V by 4 bases; bases with no gene match: 14.

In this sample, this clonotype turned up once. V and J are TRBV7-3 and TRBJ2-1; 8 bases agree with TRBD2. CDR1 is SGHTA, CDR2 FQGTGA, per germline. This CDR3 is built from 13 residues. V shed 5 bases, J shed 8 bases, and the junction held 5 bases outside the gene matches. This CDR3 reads CASSPPGGYEQFF. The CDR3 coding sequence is TGTGCCAGCAGCCCTCCGGGAGGGTATGAGCAGTTCTTC. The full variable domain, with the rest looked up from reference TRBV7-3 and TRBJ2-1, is GAGVSQTPSNKVTEKGKYVELRCDPISGHTALYWYRQSLGQGPEFLIYFQGTGAADDSGLPNDRFFAVRPEGSVSTLKIQRTERGDSAVYLCASSPPGGYEQFFGPGTRLTVL.

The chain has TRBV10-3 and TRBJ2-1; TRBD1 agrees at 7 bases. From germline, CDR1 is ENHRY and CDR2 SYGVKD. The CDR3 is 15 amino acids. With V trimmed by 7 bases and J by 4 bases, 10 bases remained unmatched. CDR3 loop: CAIIRDPGQYNEQFF. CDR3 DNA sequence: TGTGCCATCATAAGAGATCCGGGACAGTACAATGAGCAGTTCTTC.

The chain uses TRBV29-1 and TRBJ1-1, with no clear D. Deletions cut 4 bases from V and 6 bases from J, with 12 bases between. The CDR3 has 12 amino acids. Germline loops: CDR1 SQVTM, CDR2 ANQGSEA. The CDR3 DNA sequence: TGCAGCGTTGCGGTGGGATACGCTGAAGCTTTCTTT. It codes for CSVAVGYAEAFF. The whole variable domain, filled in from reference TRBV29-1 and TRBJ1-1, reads SAVISQKPSRDICQRGTSLTIQCQVDSQVTMMFWYRQQPGQSLTLIATANQGSEATYESGFVIDKFPISRPNLTFSTLTVSNMSPEDSSIYLCSVAVGYAEAFFGQGTRLTVV.

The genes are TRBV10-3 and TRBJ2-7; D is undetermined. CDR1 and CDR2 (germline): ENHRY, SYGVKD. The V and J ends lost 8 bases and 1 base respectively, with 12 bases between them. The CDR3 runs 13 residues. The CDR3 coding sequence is TGTGCCATCGGCACCGTCGGATCCTACGAGCAGTACTTC. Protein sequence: CAIGTVGSYEQYF.

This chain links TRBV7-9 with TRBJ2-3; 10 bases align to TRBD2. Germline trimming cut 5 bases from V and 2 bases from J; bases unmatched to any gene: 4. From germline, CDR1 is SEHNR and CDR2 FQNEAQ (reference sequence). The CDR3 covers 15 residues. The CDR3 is CASSPGTSVTDTQYF. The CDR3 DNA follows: TGTGCCAGCAGCCCCGGGACTAGCGTCACAGATACGCAGTATTTT.

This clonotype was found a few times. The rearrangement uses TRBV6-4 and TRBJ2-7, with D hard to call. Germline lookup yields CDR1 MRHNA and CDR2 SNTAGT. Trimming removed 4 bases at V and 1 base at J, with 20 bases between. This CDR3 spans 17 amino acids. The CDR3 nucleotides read TGTGCCAGCAGTGTAAGTCTAGGAACGGCAACATCCTACGAGCAGTACTTC. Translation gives CASSVSLGTATSYEQYF.

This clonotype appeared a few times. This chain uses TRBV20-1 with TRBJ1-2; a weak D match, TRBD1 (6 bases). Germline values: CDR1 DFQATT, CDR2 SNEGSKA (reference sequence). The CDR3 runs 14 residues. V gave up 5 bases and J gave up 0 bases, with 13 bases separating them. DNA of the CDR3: TGCAGTGCTCGGGGGGGCAGCGCTAACTATGGCTACACCTTC. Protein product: CSARGGSANYGYTF.

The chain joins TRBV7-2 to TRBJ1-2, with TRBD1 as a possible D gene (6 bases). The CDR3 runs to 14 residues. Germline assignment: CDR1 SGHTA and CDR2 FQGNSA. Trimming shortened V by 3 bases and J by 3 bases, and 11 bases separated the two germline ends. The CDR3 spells CASSLRTAYYGYTF. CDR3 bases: TGTGCCAGCAGCTTGAGGACAGCCTACTATGGCTACACCTTC.

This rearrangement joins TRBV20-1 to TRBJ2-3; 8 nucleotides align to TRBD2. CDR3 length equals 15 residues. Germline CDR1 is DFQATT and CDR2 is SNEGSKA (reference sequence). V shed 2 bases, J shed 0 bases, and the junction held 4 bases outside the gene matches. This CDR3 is CSARRPSGSTDTQYF. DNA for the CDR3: TGCAGTGCTAGAAGGCCTAGCGGGAGCACAGATACGCAGTATTTT.

Here the CDR3 DNA reads TGCAGCGAATTAGCGGGGGGAACCCAGTACTTC. It translates to CSELAGGTQYF. This chain connects TRBV29-1 to TRBJ2-5; 10 bases line up with TRBD2. V was clipped by 7 bases and J by 8 bases; unmatched bases: 4. This CDR3 is built from 11 residues. Germline lookup yields CDR1 SQVTM and CDR2 ANQGSEA.

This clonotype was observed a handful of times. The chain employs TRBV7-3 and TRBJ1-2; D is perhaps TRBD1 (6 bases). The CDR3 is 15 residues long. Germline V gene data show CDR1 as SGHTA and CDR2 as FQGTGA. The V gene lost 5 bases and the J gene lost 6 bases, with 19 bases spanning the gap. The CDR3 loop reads CASSPATGLTDGYTF. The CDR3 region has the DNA TGTGCCAGCAGCCCCGCCACAGGGCTCACTGATGGCTACACCTTC.

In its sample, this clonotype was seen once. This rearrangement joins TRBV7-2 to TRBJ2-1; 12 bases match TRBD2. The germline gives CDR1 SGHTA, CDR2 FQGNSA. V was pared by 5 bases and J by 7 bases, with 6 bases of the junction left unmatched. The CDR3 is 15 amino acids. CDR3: CASSPSGRAGNEQFF. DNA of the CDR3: TGTGCCAGCAGCCCTAGCGGGAGGGCCGGGAATGAGCAGTTCTTC.

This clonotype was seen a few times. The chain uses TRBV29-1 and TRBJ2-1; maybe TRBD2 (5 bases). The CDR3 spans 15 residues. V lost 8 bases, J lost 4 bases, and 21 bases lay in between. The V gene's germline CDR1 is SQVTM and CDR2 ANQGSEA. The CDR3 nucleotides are TGCAGCTCCCAAGTTGGGGTCGGGGATTACAATGAGCAGTTCTTC. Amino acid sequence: CSSQVGVGDYNEQFF.

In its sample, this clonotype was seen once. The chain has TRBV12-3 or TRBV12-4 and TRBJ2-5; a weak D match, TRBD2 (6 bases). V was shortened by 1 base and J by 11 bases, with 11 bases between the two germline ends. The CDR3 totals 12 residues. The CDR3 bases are TGTGCCAGCAGTTTAGTTCGGGAGAAGCAGTACTTC. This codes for CASSLVREKQYF.

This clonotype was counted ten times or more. CDR3 bases: TGTGCCAGCAAGGGAGGGATCGACTCCTACGAGCAGTACTTC. Its translation: CASKGGIDSYEQYF. The gene calls are TRBV2 and TRBJ2-7; 7 bases fit TRBD2. CDR1 and CDR2 (germline): SNHLY, FYNNEI. With 7 bases clipped from V and 0 bases from J, the junction kept 6 bases outside the gene matches. The CDR3 sequence is 14 residues long.

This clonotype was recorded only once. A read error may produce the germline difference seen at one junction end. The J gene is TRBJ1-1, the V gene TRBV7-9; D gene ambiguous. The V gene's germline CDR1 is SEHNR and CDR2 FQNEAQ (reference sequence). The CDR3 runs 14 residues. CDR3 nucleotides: TGTGCCGGCAGCTTAGCCTCTATGAACACTGAAGCTTTCTTT. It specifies CAGSLASMNTEAFF. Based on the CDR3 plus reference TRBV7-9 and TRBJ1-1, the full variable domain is DTGVSQNPRHKITKRGQNVTFRCDPISEHNRLYWYRQTLGQGPEFLTYFQNEAQLEKSRLLSDRFSAERPKGSFSTLEIQRTEQGDSAMYLCAGSLASMNTEAFFGQGTRLTVV.

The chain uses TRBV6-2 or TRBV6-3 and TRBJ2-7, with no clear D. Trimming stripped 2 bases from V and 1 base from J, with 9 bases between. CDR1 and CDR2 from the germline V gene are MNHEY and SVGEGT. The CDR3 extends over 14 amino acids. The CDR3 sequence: CASSYEGWSYEQYF. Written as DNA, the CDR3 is TGTGCCAGCAGTTACGAAGGGTGGTCCTACGAGCAGTACTTC.

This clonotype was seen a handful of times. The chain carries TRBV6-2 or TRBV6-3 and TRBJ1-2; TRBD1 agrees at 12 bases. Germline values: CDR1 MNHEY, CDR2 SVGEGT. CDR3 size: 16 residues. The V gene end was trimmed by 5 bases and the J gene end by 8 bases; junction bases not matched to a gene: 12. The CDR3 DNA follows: TGTGCCAGCAGTCTCCGGGACAGGGGGCGCATTGGAGGCTACACCTTC. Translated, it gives CASSLRDRGRIGGYTF.

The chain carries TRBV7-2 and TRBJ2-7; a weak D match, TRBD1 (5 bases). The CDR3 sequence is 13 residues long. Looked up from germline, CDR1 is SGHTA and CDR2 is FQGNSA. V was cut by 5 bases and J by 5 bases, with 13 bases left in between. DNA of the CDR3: TGTGCCAGCAGCCAAGGGGAACTCAACGAGCAGTACTTC. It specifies CASSQGELNEQYF.

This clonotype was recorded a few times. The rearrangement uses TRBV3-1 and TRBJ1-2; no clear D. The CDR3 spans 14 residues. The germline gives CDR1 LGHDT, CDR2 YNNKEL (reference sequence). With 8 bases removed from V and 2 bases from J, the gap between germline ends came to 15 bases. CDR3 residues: CASGVRSKNYGYTF. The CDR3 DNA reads TGTGCCAGCGGGGTTAGGTCAAAAAACTATGGCTACACCTTC. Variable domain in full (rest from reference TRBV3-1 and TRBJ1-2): DTAVSQTPKYLVTQMGNDKSIKCEQNLGHDTMYWYKQDSKKFLKIMFSYNNKELIINETVPNRFSPKSPDKAHLNLHINSLELGDSAVYFCASGVRSKNYGYTFGSGTRLTVV.

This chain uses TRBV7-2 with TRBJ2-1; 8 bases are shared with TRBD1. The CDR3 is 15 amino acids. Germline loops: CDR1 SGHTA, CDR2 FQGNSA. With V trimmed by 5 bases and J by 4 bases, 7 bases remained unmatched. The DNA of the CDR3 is TGTGCCAGCAGCCACAGACAGGGGAAATACAATGAGCAGTTCTTC. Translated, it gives CASSHRQGKYNEQFF.

Here the CDR3 DNA reads TGTGCCAGCAGCAGACTAGCGGGAGTCTCCGATGAGCAGTTCTTC. Protein: CASSRLAGVSDEQFF. The rearrangement uses TRBV25-1 and TRBJ2-1; 12 nucleotides align to TRBD2. The CDR3 is 15 residues long. With V trimmed by 6 bases and J by 8 bases, 8 bases remained unmatched. CDR1 is MGHDK and CDR2 is SYGVNS in the germline V gene.

CDR3 nucleotides: TGCGCCAGCAGCAGTTTCGGGAGCGCTAGCTCTCCTAGCTCCTACGAGCAGTACTTC. Protein sequence: CASSSFGSASSPSSYEQYF. The chain couples TRBV5-1 to TRBJ2-7; a weak D match, TRBD2 (6 bases). The germline gives CDR1 SGHRS, CDR2 YFSETQ. There are 19 residues in the CDR3. With 4 bases removed from V and 0 bases from J, the gap between germline ends came to 26 bases.

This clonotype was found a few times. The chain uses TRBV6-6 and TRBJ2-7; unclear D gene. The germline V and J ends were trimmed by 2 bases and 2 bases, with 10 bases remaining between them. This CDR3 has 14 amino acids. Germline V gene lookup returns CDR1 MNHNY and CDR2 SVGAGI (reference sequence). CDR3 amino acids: CASSYAATAYEQYF. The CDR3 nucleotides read TGTGCCAGCAGTTACGCCGCGACCGCCTACGAGCAGTACTTC.

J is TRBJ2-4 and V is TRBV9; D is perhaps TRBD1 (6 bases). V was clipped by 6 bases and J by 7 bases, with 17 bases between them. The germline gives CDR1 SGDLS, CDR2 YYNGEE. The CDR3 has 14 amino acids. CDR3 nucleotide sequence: TGTGCCAGCACCGGCGGCAGGGGTAGCAACATTCAGTACTTC. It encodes CASTGGRGSNIQYF. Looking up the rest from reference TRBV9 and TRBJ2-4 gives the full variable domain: DSGVTQTPKHLITATGQRVTLRCSPRSGDLSVYWYQQSLDQGLQFLIQYYNGEERAKGNILERFSAQQFPDLHSELNLSSLELGDSALYFCASTGGRGSNIQYFGAGTRLSVL.

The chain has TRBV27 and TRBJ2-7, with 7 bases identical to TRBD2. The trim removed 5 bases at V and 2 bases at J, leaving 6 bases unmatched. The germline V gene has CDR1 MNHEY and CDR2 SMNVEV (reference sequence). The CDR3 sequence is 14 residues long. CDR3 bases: TGTGCCAGCAGTCCGGGACTACCGGCCTACGAGCAGTACTTC. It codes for CASSPGLPAYEQYF.

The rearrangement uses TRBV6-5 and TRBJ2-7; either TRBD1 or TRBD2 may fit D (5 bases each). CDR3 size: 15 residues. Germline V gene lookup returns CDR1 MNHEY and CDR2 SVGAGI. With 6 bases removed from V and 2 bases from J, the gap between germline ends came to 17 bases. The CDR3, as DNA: TGTGCCAGCAGCTACACCCTGGGGACCCCCTACGAGCAGTACTTC. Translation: CASSYTLGTPYEQYF.

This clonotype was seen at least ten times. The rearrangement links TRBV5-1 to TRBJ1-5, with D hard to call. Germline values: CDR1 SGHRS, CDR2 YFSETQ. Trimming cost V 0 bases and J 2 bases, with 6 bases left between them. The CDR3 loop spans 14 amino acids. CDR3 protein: CASSLGTGNQPQHF. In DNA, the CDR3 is TGCGCCAGCAGCTTGGGGACGGGCAATCAGCCCCAGCATTTT.